This T cell receptor (beta chain) was recovered during a study of T cells after yellow fever vaccination. The CDR3 runs to 13 residues. CDR1 is MNHNY, CDR2 SVGAGI, per germline (reference sequence). The germline V and J ends were trimmed by 4 bases and 2 bases, with 9 bases remaining between them. This clonotype has just a few counts. TCRdb re-analysed the 5' RACE reads in MiXCR, keeping a single row per CDR3 protein. Seen here are about 300,000 distinct CDR3 sequences, approximately 8% observed once, and the top ten hold around 3.5%. This receptor was obtained from a young man who received the YFV17D yellow fever vaccine. Sequencing used CD4+ T cells sorted from PBMCs, obtained 5 days after the yellow fever booster vaccination. The chain combines TRBV6-6 with TRBJ2-7; D is undetermined. The CDR3 region has the DNA TGTGCCAGCAGTTTGACTGAACCCTACGAGCAGTACTTC. Translating it yields CASSLTEPYEQYF.